Listed below are T cell receptor beta chains from one sample, sequenced in a study of T-cell memory formation after mild COVID-19. TCRdb re-analysed the 5' RACE reads in MiXCR, keeping a single row per CDR3 protein. The data hold a few hundred thousand distinct CDR3 sequences, with 15% to 20% observed a single time. What was sequenced was PBMCs or a T cell subset sorted from them (not recorded which). The receptors were gathered from a man aged 18-30 years who had mild COVID-19 (a few samples of this study predate the infection). Cell type and time point are not known. CDR3s include the opening cysteine and the closing phenylalanine or tryptophan. Fields, in order: D gene, V gene, J gene, clone size, CDR3 protein, CDR3 DNA. A D gene is named only where the DNA matches it firmly. Only some rows state a clone size, as once, few, many or a class for expanded clones.

NA	TRBV6-4	TRBJ1-2	NA	CASSFYPGQPYGYTF	TGTGCCAGCAGTTTCTATCCGGGACAACCTTATGGCTACACCTTC
NA	TRBV6-2/TRBV6-3	TRBJ1-5	few	CASSYKAERRPQHF	TGTGCCAGCAGTTACAAGGCCGAAAGACGGCCCCAGCATTTT
TRBD1	TRBV14	TRBJ2-3	NA	CASSQEGQVFTDTQYF	TGTGCCAGCAGCCAAGAGGGACAGGTGTTTACAGATACGCAGTATTTT
TRBD1	TRBV7-2	TRBJ2-6	few	CASSNRDRGTSGANVLTF	TGTGCCAGCAGCAACCGGGACAGGGGGACCTCTGGGGCCAACGTCCTGACTTTC
NA	TRBV7-8	TRBJ2-5	NA	CASSFGVYEVQETQYF	TGTGCCAGCAGCTTCGGAGTATACGAGGTCCAAGAGACCCAGTACTTC
NA	TRBV6-2/TRBV6-3	TRBJ2-7	NA	CASSLTEPGPYEQYF	TGTGCCAGCAGCCTGACGGAGCCAGGTCCTTACGAGCAGTACTTC
NA	TRBV7-9	TRBJ2-7	few	CASSDSPAEQYF	TGTGCCAGCAGTGACAGCCCCGCCGAGCAGTACTTC
NA	TRBV27	TRBJ1-2	many	CASSFRGGYGYTF	TGTGCCAGCAGTTTTCGAGGGGGCTATGGCTACACCTTC
TRBD1	TRBV5-6	TRBJ2-4	NA	CASSLGQVLRSENIQYF	TGTGCCAGCAGCCTGGGACAGGTATTAAGGTCGGAAAACATTCAGTACTTC
TRBD2	TRBV4-1	TRBJ2-7	few	CASSQSRIAGIEQYF	TGCGCCAGCAGCCAAAGCCGGATAGCGGGGATCGAGCAGTACTTC
NA	TRBV14	TRBJ2-5	NA	CASSHTGGGQETQYF	TGTGCCAGCAGCCATACCGGAGGGGGACAAGAGACCCAGTACTTC
NA	TRBV19	TRBJ2-7	many	CAGRGILYSYEQYF	TGTGCCGGACGGGGGATTCTTTACTCCTACGAGCAGTACTTC
NA	TRBV7-9	TRBJ1-3	NA	CASSPPTESGNTIYF	TGTGCCAGCAGCCCTCCAACAGAGTCTGGAAACACCATATATTTT
NA	TRBV20-1	TRBJ1-1	NA	CSAPQGPMNTEAFF	TGCAGTGCTCCCCAGGGACCAATGAACACTGAAGCTTTCTTT
NA	TRBV4-2	TRBJ2-1	NA	CASSQEPFIVGGPGDEQFF	TGTGCCAGCAGCCAAGAGCCCTTTATCGTGGGGGGGCCTGGCGACGAGCAGTTCTTC
NA	TRBV5-1	TRBJ2-7	many	CASSTRAGPYEQYF	TGCGCCAGCAGTACCCGAGCGGGCCCCTACGAGCAGTACTTC
NA	TRBV7-2	TRBJ2-5	many	CASSRGVQETQYF	TGTGCCAGCAGTAGGGGGGTCCAAGAGACCCAGTACTTC
NA	TRBV10-3	TRBJ1-2	NA	CAISYGGPGSNYGYTF	TGTGCCATCAGTTACGGGGGGCCTGGATCTAACTATGGCTACACCTTC
NA	TRBV7-9	TRBJ1-5	NA	CASSLDPSSASRNQPQHF	TGTGCCAGCAGCTTAGATCCATCATCCGCCAGCCGCAATCAGCCCCAGCATTTT
NA	TRBV7-2	TRBJ1-4	NA	CASSPTGTNEKLFF	TGTGCCAGCAGCCCTACAGGGACTAATGAAAAACTGTTTTTT
NA	TRBV5-1	TRBJ2-5	NA	CASSLAEGGVQETQYF	TGCGCCAGCAGCTTGGCCGAAGGGGGGGTTCAAGAGACCCAGTACTTC
NA	TRBV27	TRBJ1-6	few	CASSLRGYSPLHF	TGTGCCAGCAGTTTAAGAGGGTACTCACCCCTCCACTTT
TRBD1	TRBV5-6	TRBJ2-3	few	CASSSGTGKFAQYF	TGTGCCAGCAGCTCCGGGACAGGGAAGTTTGCGCAGTATTTT
TRBD1	TRBV5-1	TRBJ2-3	many	CASSLEGTGEADTQYF	TGCGCCAGCAGCTTGGAAGGGACAGGGGAGGCAGATACGCAGTATTTT
NA	TRBV12-5	TRBJ2-2	few	CASDRRNTGELFF	TGTGCTAGTGACAGGAGAAACACCGGGGAGCTGTTTTTT
NA	TRBV19	TRBJ2-2	NA	CASSITGSTGELFF	TGTGCCAGTAGTATTACAGGGAGCACCGGGGAGCTGTTTTTT
NA	TRBV4-3	TRBJ1-1	NA	CASSRTVIMNTEAFF	TGCGCCAGCAGTCGGACAGTGATTATGAACACTGAAGCTTTCTTT
NA	TRBV20-1	TRBJ2-5	NA	CSARDSQRQETQYF	TGCAGTGCTAGAGATAGCCAGAGACAAGAGACCCAGTACTTC
NA	TRBV27	TRBJ2-1	NA	CASSFKGDEQFF	TGTGCCAGCAGTTTCAAAGGAGATGAGCAGTTCTTC
NA	TRBV3-1	TRBJ1-2	NA	CASSHSTAIYSYTF	TGTGCCAGCAGCCATTCGACAGCCATATACAGCTACACCTTC
NA	TRBV12-3/TRBV12-4	TRBJ1-6	few	CASSFSGLGSPLHF	TGTGCCAGCAGTTTCTCCGGTTTGGGTTCACCCCTCCACTTT
NA	TRBV28	TRBJ1-2	many	CASRQVGNYGYTF	TGTGCCAGCAGACAGGTGGGAAACTATGGCTACACCTTC
NA	TRBV5-1	TRBJ1-4	few	CASSLLGSSEEKLFF	TGCGCCAGCAGCTTGCTAGGCTCTAGTGAGGAAAAACTGTTTTTT
NA	TRBV4-1	TRBJ1-1	NA	CASSQVPGIRTNTEAFF	TGCGCCAGCAGCCAAGTCCCGGGCATTCGTACCAACACTGAAGCTTTCTTT
TRBD1	TRBV6-2/TRBV6-3	TRBJ1-2	few	CASRAGTGTGYTF	TGTGCCAGCAGAGCCGGGACAGGTACCGGCTACACCTTC
TRBD1	TRBV30	TRBJ2-7	NA	CAWRQGAHEQYF	TGTGCCTGGAGACAGGGGGCCCACGAGCAGTACTTC
NA	TRBV19	TRBJ2-5	NA	CASTGQTETQYF	TGTGCCAGTACGGGCCAAACGGAGACCCAGTACTTC
NA	TRBV28	TRBJ1-3	NA	CASSLFSRASGNTIYF	TGTGCCAGCAGTTTATTTAGTAGGGCCTCTGGAAACACCATATATTTT
TRBD1	TRBV9	TRBJ2-1	NA	CASSALQGTEQFF	TGTGCCAGCAGCGCACTACAGGGGACTGAGCAGTTCTTC
NA	TRBV6-5	TRBJ2-2	many	CASSQRRDNTGELFF	TGTGCCAGCAGTCAGCGGAGGGACAACACCGGGGAGCTGTTTTTT
TRBD2	TRBV6-5	TRBJ2-3	NA	CASRKLAGVSTDTQYF	TGTGCCAGCAGAAAACTAGCGGGGGTGAGCACAGATACGCAGTATTTT
NA	TRBV7-2	TRBJ1-1	few	CASSLVWGANTEAFF	TGTGCCAGCAGCTTAGTTTGGGGGGCGAACACTGAAGCTTTCTTT
NA	TRBV5-5	TRBJ2-3	few	CASSLTRRRAQYF	TGTGCCAGCAGCTTGACTAGGAGACGGGCGCAGTATTTT
NA	TRBV21-1	TRBJ2-7	NA	CASSKPRTGSPYEQYF	TGTGCCAGCAGCAAACCCCGGACAGGGTCCCCCTACGAGCAGTACTTC
TRBD2	TRBV20-1	TRBJ2-1	NA	CSARQQAGGRDEQFF	TGCAGTGCTAGACAGCAAGCGGGGGGGCGAGATGAGCAGTTCTTC
NA	TRBV29-1	TRBJ2-3	NA	CSVEARSTDTQYF	TGCAGCGTTGAGGCCAGGAGCACAGATACGCAGTATTTT
TRBD1	TRBV20-1	TRBJ1-2	NA	CSAGGQGYGYTF	TGCAGTGCTGGAGGACAGGGCTATGGCTACACCTTC
NA	TRBV6-5	TRBJ2-1	few	CASSYSGNEQFF	TGTGCCAGCAGTTATTCGGGTAATGAGCAGTTCTTC
NA	TRBV5-6	TRBJ2-7	many	CASSLQGFHEQYF	TGTGCCAGCAGCTTGCAAGGGTTCCACGAGCAGTACTTC